Listed here is a single T cell receptor (beta chain). The length of the CDR3 is 14 residues. The V gene's germline CDR1 is SQVTM and CDR2 ANQGSEA. The V end lost 4 bases, the J end lost 5 bases, and 18 bases lay between the germline ends. This specimen belongs to a study of shared clonotypes between healthy human individuals. Positively selected for CCR7, the CD45RO-negative cells used as naive CD8 cells excluded terminally differentiated effector memory CD45RA+ cells. Assay used: immunoSEQ multiplex PCR; TCRdb lists only in-frame clones, some missing. The sample contains roughly 2,000,000 clones, over 85% of which appear only once.

The sample consisted of naive CD8+ T cells sorted from blood. The V gene is TRBV29-1, the J gene TRBJ2-7; a weak D match, TRBD1 (5 bases). The receptor's source is a man between 18 and 29 years old in good health. This CDR3 is CSVASGPGNNEQYF. CDR3 nucleotides: TGCAGCGTTGCATCTGGGCCAGGGAACAACGAGCAGTACTTC.